A single TCR beta chain is shown here with its context. The antigen is undetermined. Only in-frame clones appear in the TCRdb table, and some are missing; sequencing was by immunoSEQ multiplex PCR. The table shows roughly 40,000 clones, with approximately 86% occurring only once. This entry comes from a study of T cells in localized non-small cell lung cancer. Study conclusions and caveats: In adjacent lung, a median roughly 53 of the top 100 tumor clones were found. Measurement of T cell clonality placed uninvolved adjacent lung highest, above the level in tumor.

In germline, CDR1 is ENHRY, CDR2 SYGVKD. Trimming took 9 bases from V and 7 from J, leaving 12 bases between them. CDR3 size: 11 residues. The receptor was derived from a man aged 18 to 50 with stage I lung adenocarcinoma. The source was peripheral blood, collected before any cancer treatment. The chain combines TRBV10-3 with TRBJ1-1; D gene uncertain. The CDR3: CAIRDEGEAFF. The CDR3 nucleotides read TGTGCCATTCGTGATGAAGGTGAAGCTTTCTTT.